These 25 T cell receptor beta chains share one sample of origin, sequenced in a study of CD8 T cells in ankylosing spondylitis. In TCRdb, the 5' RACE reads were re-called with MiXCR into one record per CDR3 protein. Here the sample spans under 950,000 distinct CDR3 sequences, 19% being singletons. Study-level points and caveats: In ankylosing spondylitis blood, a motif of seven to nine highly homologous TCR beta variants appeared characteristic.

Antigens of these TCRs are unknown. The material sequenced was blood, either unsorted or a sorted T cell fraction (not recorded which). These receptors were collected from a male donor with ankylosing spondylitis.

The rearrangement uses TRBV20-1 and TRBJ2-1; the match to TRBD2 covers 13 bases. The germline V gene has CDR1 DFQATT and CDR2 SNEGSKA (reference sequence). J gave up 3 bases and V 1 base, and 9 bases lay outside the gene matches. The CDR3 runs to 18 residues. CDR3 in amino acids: CSARAGTSGIGVYNEQFF. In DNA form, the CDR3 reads TGCAGTGCTAGAGCCGGGACTAGCGGGATCGGGGTCTACAATGAGCAGTTCTTC.

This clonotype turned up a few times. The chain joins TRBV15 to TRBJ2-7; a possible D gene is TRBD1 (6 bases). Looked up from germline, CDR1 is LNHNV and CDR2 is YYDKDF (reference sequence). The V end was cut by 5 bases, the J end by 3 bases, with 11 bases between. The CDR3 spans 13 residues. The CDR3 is CATSVTGNYEQYF. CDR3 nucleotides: TGTGCCACCAGCGTTACAGGGAACTACGAGCAGTACTTC. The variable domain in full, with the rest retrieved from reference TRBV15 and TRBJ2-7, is DAMVIQNPRYQVTQFGKPVTLSCSQTLNHNVMYWYQQKSSQAPKLLFHYYDKDFNNEADTPDNFQSRRPNTSFCFLDIRSPGLGDTAMYLCATSVTGNYEQYFGPGTRLTVT.

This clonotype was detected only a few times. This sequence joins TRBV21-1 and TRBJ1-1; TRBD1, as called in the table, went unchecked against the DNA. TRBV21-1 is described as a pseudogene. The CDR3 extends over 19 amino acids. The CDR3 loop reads CASSKEKVRLGGQNTEAFF. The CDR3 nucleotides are TGTGCCAGCAGCAAAGAAAAAGTTAGATTAGGGGGCCAGAACACTGAAGCTTTCTTT.

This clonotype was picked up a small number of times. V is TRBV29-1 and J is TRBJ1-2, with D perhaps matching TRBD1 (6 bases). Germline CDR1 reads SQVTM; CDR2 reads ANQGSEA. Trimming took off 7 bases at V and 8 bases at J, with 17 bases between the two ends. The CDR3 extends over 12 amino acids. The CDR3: CSALSGGQGYTF. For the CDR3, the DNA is TGCAGCGCCCTGAGCGGGGGGCAAGGCTACACCTTC.

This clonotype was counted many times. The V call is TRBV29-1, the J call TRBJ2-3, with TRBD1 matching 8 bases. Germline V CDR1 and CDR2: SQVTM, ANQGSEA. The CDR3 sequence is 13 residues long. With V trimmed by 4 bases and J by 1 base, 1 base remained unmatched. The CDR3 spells CSVVTGGTDTQYF. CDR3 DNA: TGCAGCGTTGTGACAGGGGGCACAGATACGCAGTATTTT.

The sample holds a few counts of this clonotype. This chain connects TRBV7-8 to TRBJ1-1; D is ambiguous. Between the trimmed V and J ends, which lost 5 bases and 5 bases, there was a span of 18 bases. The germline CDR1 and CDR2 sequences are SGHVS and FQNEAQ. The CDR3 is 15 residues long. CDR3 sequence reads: CASSHAEWGNTEAFF. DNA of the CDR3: TGTGCCAGCAGCCACGCAGAGTGGGGAAATACTGAAGCTTTCTTT.

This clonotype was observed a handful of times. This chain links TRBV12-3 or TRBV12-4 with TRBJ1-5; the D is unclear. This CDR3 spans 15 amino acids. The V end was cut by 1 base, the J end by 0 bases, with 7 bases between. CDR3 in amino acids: CASSLEQISNQPQHF. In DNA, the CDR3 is TGTGCCAGCAGTTTAGAACAGATTAGCAATCAGCCCCAGCATTTT.

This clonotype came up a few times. The CDR3 DNA sequence: TGCAGTGCTAGGAAGGCGGAGTCTATAACCTACGAGCAGTACTTC. Protein product: CSARKAESITYEQYF. This sequence joins TRBV20-1 and TRBJ2-7; D uncertain. Germline lookup yields CDR1 DFQATT and CDR2 SNEGSKA (reference sequence). V lost 3 bases to trimming and J lost 2 bases, with 17 bases between them. CDR3 size: 15 residues.

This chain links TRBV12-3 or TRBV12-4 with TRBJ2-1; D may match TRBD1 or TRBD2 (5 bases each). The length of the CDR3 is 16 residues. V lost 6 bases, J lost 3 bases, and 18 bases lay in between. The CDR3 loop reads CASSQLGTLNYNEQFF. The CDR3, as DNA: TGTGCCAGCAGCCAACTGGGGACCCTAAACTACAATGAGCAGTTCTTC.

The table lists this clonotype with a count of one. CDR3 nucleotides: TGTGCCATTGGGAGCCCTTCAACCTACGAGCAGTACTTC. Translated: CAIGSPSTYEQYF. The genes are TRBV10-3 and TRBJ2-7; TRBD2 is a possible D gene (5 bases). Germline V gene data show CDR1 as ENHRY and CDR2 as SYGVKD. This CDR3 contains 13 residues. V was trimmed by 9 bases and J by 2 bases, leaving 14 bases between them.

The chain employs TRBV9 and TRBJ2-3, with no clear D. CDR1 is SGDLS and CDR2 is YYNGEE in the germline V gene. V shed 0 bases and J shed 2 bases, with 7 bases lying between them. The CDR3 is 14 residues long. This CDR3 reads CASSVGDFTDTQYF. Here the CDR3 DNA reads TGTGCCAGCAGCGTAGGAGACTTCACAGATACGCAGTATTTT.

Here the CDR3 DNA reads TGTGCCAGCAGACCGTACGGACACGAGCAGTACTTC. Residues: CASRPYGHEQYF. The chain combines TRBV28 with TRBJ2-7; D is unclear. The CDR3 has 12 residues. With 6 bases removed from V and 5 bases from J, the gap between germline ends came to 11 bases. CDR1 is MDHEN, CDR2 SYDVKM, per germline.

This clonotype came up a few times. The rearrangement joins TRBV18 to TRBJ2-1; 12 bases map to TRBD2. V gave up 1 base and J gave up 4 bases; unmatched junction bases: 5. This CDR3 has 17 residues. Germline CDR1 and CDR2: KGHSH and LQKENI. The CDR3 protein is CASSPQTSGSYYNEQFF. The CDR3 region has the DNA TGTGCCAGCTCACCACAGACTAGCGGGAGTTATTACAATGAGCAGTTCTTC.

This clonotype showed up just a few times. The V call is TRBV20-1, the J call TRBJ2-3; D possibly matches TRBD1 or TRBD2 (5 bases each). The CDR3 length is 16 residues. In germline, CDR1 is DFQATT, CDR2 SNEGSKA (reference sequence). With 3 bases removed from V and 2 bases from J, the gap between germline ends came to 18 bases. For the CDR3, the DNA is TGCAGTGCTAGTGGGGACCCACTATCCCCCACAGATACGCAGTATTTT. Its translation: CSASGDPLSPTDTQYF.

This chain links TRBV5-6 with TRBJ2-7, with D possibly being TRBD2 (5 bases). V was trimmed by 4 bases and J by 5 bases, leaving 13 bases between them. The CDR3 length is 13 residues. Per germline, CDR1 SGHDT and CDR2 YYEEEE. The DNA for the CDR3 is TGTGCCAGCAGCCCCGGGAACCACGACGAGCAGTACTTC. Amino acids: CASSPGNHDEQYF.

CDR3 loop: CASSEEAGGVYEQYF. The CDR3 DNA reads as TGTGCCAGCAGTGAAGAAGCGGGAGGAGTCTACGAGCAGTACTTC. The chain links TRBV6-1 to TRBJ2-7; TRBD2 matches at 9 bases. The junction had 4 bases not matched to a gene; V was cut back by 1 base and J by 3 bases. The germline V gene encodes CDR1 MNHNS and CDR2 SASEGT. This CDR3 region has 15 residues.

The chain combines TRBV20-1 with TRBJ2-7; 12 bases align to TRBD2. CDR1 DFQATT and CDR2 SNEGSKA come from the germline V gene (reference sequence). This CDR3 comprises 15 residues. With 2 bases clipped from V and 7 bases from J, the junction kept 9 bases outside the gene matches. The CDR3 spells CSARKKTSGSGEQYF. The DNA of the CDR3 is TGCAGTGCTAGAAAAAAGACTAGCGGGAGTGGTGAGCAGTACTTC.

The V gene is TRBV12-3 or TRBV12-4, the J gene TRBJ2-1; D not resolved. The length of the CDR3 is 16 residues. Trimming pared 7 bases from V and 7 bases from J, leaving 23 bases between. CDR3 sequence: CASTQPPPGPINEQFF. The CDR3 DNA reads TGTGCCAGCACCCAGCCCCCCCCAGGACCCATAAATGAGCAGTTCTTC.

The DNA for the CDR3 is TGTGCCAGCACCCAAGCAGGGAACACCGGGGAGCTGTTTTTT. Its translation: CASTQAGNTGELFF. The chain employs TRBV27 and TRBJ2-2; D not certain. The CDR3 loop spans 14 amino acids. Germline CDR1 reads MNHEY; CDR2 reads SMNVEV (reference sequence). V was clipped by 7 bases and J by 1 base, with 10 bases between them.

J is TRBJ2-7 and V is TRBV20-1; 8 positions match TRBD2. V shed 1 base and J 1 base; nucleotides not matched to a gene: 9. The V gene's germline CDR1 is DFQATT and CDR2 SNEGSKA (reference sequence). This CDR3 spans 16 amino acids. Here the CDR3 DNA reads TGCAGTGCTAGAGGCCCGGGACTAGTAGAATCCTACGAGCAGTACTTC. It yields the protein CSARGPGLVESYEQYF.

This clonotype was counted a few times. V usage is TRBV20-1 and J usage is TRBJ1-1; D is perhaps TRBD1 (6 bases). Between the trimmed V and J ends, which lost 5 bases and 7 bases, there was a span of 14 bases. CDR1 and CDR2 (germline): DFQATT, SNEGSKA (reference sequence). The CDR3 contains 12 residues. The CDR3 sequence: CSAPESGVEAFF. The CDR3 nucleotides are TGCAGTGCTCCGGAATCAGGGGTTGAAGCTTTCTTT.

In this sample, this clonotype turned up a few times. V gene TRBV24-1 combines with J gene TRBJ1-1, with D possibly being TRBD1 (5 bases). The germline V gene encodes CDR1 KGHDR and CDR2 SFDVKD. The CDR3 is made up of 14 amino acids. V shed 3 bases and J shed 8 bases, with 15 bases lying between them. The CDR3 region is CATSDPQAGTEAFF. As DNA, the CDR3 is TGTGCCACCAGTGATCCCCAGGCTGGGACCGAAGCTTTCTTT.

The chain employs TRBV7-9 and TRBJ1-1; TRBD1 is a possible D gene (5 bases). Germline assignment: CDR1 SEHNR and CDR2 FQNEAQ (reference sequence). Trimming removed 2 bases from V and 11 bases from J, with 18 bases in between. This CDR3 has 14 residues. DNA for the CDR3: TGTGCCAGCAGCTTACCAGGGCCCACCGGAGCGGCTTTCTTT. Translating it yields CASSLPGPTGAAFF.

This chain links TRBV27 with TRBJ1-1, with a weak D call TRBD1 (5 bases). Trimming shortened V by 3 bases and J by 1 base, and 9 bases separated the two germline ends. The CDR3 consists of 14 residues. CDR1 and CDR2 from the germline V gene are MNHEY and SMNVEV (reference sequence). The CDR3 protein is CASSLGVQNTEAFF. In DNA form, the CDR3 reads TGTGCCAGCAGTTTGGGGGTTCAGAACACTGAAGCTTTCTTT.

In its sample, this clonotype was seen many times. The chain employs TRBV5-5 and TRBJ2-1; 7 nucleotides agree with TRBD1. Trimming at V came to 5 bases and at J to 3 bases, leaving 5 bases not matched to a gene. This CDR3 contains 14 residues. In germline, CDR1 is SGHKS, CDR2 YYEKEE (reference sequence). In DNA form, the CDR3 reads TGTGCCAGCAGTTTCGGGACAGTCTACAATGAGCAGTTCTTC. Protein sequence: CASSFGTVYNEQFF.